The rows below give T cell receptor beta chains drawn from one sample of a study of T cell changes during pregnancy in multiple sclerosis. The data were produced by immunoSEQ multiplex PCR, yet TCRdb's version contains in-frame clones alone and is incomplete. This sample has roughly 70,000 clones, with 90% found just once. The specimen comprised peripheral blood, sampled in the third trimester of pregnancy. The receptors originated from a female donor with multiple sclerosis, enrolled in a pregnancy study. CDR3s include the opening cysteine and the closing phenylalanine or tryptophan. A D gene is named only where the DNA matches it firmly. Where a row states a size, it is once, few, many or the class of an expanded clone; other rows omit it.

NA	TRBV7-9	TRBD1	TRBJ2-2	CASRSPGQEPGELFF	TGTGCCAGCAGATCTCCGGGACAGGAGCCCGGGGAGCTGTTTTTT
NA	TRBV5-4	NA	TRBJ2-1	CASSSRAGTSNEQFF	TGTGCCAGCAGCTCAAGGGCGGGAACATCGAATGAGCAGTTCTTC
NA	TRBV19	NA	TRBJ2-5	CASSTTGGVETQYF	TGTGCCAGTTCAACTACAGGGGGGGTGGAGACCCAGTACTTC
NA	TRBV12-5	NA	TRBJ2-3	CASGLVRDSRTDTQYF	TGTGCTAGTGGTTTGGTGCGGGACTCCCGAACAGATACGCAGTATTTT
NA	TRBV5-8	TRBD1	TRBJ1-1	CASSPPQGAIAEAFF	TGTGCCAGCAGCCCCCCCCAGGGGGCTATCGCTGAAGCTTTCTTT
NA	TRBV2	TRBD1	TRBJ2-7	CASSEGPGQGSYEQYF	TGTGCCAGCAGTGAAGGGCCGGGACAGGGGTCTTACGAGCAGTACTTC
NA	TRBV9	NA	TRBJ2-7	CASSGGPRPHEQYF	TGTGCCAGCAGCGGGGGGCCACGACCGCACGAGCAGTACTTC
once	TRBV19	TRBD2	TRBJ2-2	CASSRTSGSADTGELFF	TGTGCCAGTAGTAGAACTAGCGGGAGCGCGGACACCGGGGAGCTGTTTTTT
few	TRBV6-5	TRBD2	TRBJ2-7	CASTPGGHHYEQYF	TGTGCCAGCACTCCGGGAGGTCATCACTACGAGCAGTACTTC
NA	TRBV5-8	TRBD1	TRBJ1-2	CASSYTIGGNYGYTF	TGTGCCAGCAGCTACACCATAGGGGGCAACTATGGCTACACCTTC
NA	TRBV25-1	NA	TRBJ1-3	CASSDPVAGNTIYF	TGTGCCAGCAGTGACCCGGTAGCTGGAAACACCATATATTTT
NA	TRBV19	TRBD1	TRBJ1-6	CASSRGTTGGLSPLHF	TGTGCCAGTAGTAGGGGAACAACAGGGGGACTTTCACCCCTCCACTTT
NA	TRBV5-5	NA	TRBJ1-2	CASSVQFQRLSNYGYTF	TGTGCCAGCAGCGTTCAATTCCAGAGGCTTTCTAACTATGGCTACACCTTC
NA	TRBV7-8	NA	TRBJ2-1	CASSSSVSNEQFF	TGTGCCAGCAGCTCCTCTGTCAGCAATGAGCAGTTCTTC
NA	TRBV11-3	TRBD2	TRBJ2-3	CASSLDAGGANTQYF	TGTGCCAGCAGCTTGGATGCGGGGGGTGCAAATACGCAGTATTTT
NA	TRBV5-4	NA	TRBJ2-5	CASSFFPGYQETQYF	TGTGCCAGCAGCTTCTTTCCAGGGTACCAAGAGACCCAGTACTTC
NA	TRBV6-4	TRBD1	TRBJ2-2	CASSDTRDSHTGELFF	TGTGCCAGCAGTGACACTCGGGACAGCCACACCGGGGAGCTGTTTTTT
NA	TRBV19	NA	TRBJ1-1	CASSTRTANTEAFF	TGTGCCAGTAGTACACGGACAGCCAACACTGAAGCTTTCTTT
NA	TRBV5-1	NA	TRBJ2-7	CASSFLGHSYEQYF	TGCGCCAGCAGCTTCCTCGGTCACTCCTACGAGCAGTACTTC
NA	TRBV5-1	NA	TRBJ2-3	CASSSGLTDTQYF	TGCGCCAGCAGTTCGGGACTTACAGATACGCAGTATTTT
NA	TRBV6-1	TRBD1	TRBJ1-6	CASSTWTGDNSPLHF	TGTGCCAGCAGTACCTGGACAGGGGATAATTCACCCCTCCACTTT
once	TRBV4-2	NA	TRBJ1-4	CASSHLGPGNEKLFF	TGTGCCAGCAGCCATCTAGGCCCCGGGAATGAAAAACTGTTTTTT
once	TRBV30	NA	TRBJ1-2	CAWSVVPVSPNYGYTF	TGTGCCTGGAGCGTGGTGCCGGTATCACCTAACTATGGCTACACCTTC
NA	TRBV5-8	NA	TRBJ1-2	CASSLEAATYGYTF	TGTGCCAGCAGCTTGGAAGCGGCTACCTATGGCTACACCTTC
NA	TRBV10-3	TRBD2	TRBJ2-3	CAISEPQGGTSETFTDTQYF	TGTGCCATCAGTGAGCCCCAGGGCGGGACTAGCGAGACCTTCACAGATACGCAGTATTTT
few	TRBV6-1	NA	TRBJ2-7	CASSESGNHYEQYF	TGTGCCAGCAGTGAATCAGGGAACCACTACGAGCAGTACTTC
NA	TRBV28	NA	TRBJ2-3	CASKIQGLISTDTQYF	TGTGCCAGCAAAATTCAGGGGTTGATCAGCACAGATACGCAGTATTTT
NA	TRBV5-4	NA	TRBJ2-2	CASSGTQAAGELFF	TGTGCCAGCAGCGGAACACAAGCGGCCGGGGAGCTGTTTTTT
NA	TRBV14	NA	TRBJ2-7	CASSQVRPGAYEQYF	TGTGCCAGCAGCCAAGTGCGGCCAGGGGCCTACGAGCAGTACTTC
NA	TRBV27	NA	TRBJ2-6	CASSRGGSGANVLTF	TGTGCCAGCAGTCGAGGGGGATCAGGGGCCAACGTCCTGACTTTC
NA	TRBV11-1	NA	TRBJ2-3	CASSLAGRRSRPDTQYF	TGTGCCAGCAGCTTAGCTGGCCGGAGAAGTAGGCCAGATACGCAGTATTTT
NA	TRBV5-1	NA	TRBJ2-3	CASSGKVQEGDTQYF	TGCGCCAGCAGCGGTAAAGTACAGGAGGGCGATACGCAGTATTTT
NA	TRBV6-5	TRBD1	TRBJ1-6	CASSYGGGGYSPLHF	TGTGCCAGCAGTTACGGAGGGGGCGGGTATTCACCCCTCCACTTT